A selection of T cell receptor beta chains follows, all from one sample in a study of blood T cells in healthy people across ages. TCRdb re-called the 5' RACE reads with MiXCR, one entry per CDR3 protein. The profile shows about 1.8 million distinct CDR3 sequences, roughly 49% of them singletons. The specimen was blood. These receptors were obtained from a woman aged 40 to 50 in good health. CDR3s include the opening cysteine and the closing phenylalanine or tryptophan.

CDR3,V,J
CASSFKSGTNTATDTQYF,TRBV12-3/TRBV12-4,TRBJ2-3
CASSLEGQGGYEQYF,TRBV7-2,TRBJ2-7
CATSPYSDNEQFF,TRBV15,TRBJ2-1
CSATTDRPLTQETQFF,TRBV20-1,NA
CASSQEISTDLNQPQHF,TRBV4-2,TRBJ1-5
CSARNTGQGDYGYTF,TRBV20-1,TRBJ1-2
CASSQGTGMYEQYF,TRBV4-3,TRBJ2-7
CASSQAGDRGAYEQYF,TRBV4-1,TRBJ2-7
CASSHGGLRYEQYF,TRBV3-1,TRBJ2-7
CASLQDRGQTQYF,TRBV18,TRBJ2-5